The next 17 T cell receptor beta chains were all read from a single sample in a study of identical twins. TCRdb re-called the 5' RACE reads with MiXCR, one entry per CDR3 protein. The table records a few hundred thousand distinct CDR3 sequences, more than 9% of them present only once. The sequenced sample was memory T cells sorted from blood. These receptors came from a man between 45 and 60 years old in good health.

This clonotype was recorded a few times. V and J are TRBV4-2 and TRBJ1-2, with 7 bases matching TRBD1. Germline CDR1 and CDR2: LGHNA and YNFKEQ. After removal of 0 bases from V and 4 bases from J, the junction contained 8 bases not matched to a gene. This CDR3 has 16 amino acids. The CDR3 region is CASSQDSTGVRYGYTF. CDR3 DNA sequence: TGTGCCAGCAGCCAAGATTCCACAGGGGTCCGCTATGGCTACACCTTC.

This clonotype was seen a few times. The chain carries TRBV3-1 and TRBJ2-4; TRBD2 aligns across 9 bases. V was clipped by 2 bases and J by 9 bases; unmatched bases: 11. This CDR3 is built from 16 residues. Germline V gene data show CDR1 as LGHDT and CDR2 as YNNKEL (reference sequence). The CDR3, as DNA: TGTGCCAGCAGCCAAAGCCGGGGACTAGCTGTGGGCATTCAGTACTTC. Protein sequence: CASSQSRGLAVGIQYF.

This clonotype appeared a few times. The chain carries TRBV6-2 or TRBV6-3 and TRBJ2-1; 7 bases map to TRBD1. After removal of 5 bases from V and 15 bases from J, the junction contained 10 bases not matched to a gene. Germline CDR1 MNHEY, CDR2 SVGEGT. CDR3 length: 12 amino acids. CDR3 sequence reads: CASSPDRARVFF. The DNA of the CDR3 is TGTGCCAGCAGTCCCGACAGGGCCCGGGTGTTCTTC.

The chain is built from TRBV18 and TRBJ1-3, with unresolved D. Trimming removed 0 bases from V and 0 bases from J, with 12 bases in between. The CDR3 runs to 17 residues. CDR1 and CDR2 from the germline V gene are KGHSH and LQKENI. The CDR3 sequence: CASSPPYSGISGNTIYF. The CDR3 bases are TGTGCCAGCTCACCACCGTACAGCGGGATCTCTGGAAACACCATATATTTT.

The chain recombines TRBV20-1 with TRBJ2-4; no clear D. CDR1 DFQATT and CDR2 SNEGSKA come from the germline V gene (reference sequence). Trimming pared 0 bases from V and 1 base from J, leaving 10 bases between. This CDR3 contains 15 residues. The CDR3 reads CSARDLRVAKNIQYF. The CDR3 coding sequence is TGCAGTGCTAGAGATCTAAGGGTTGCCAAAAACATTCAGTACTTC.

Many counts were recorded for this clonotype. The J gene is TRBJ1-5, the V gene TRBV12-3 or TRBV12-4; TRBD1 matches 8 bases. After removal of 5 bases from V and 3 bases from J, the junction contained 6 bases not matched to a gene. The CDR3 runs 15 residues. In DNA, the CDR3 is TGTGCCAGCAGTCCAGGGGGCGATTTCAATCAGCCCCAGCATTTT. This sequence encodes CASSPGGDFNQPQHF.

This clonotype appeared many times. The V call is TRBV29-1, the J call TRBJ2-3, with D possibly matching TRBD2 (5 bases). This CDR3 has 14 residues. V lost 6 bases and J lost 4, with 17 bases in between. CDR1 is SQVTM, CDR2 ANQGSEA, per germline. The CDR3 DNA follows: TGCAGCGTCGCCCGGGGTATGGGTTCAGATACGCAGTATTTT. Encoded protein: CSVARGMGSDTQYF.

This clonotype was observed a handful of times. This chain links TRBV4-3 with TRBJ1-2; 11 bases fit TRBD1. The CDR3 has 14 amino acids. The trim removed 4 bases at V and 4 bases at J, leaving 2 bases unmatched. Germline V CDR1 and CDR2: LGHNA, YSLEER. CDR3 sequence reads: CASSPGTGGYGYTF. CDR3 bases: TGCGCCAGCAGCCCAGGGACAGGGGGCTATGGCTACACCTTC.

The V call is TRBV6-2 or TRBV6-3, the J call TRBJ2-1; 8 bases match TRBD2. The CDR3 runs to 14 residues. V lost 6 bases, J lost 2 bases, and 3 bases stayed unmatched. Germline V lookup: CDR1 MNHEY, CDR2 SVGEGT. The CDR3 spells CASRVAGTYNEQFF. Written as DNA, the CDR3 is TGTGCCAGCAGGGTAGCGGGAACCTACAATGAGCAGTTCTTC.

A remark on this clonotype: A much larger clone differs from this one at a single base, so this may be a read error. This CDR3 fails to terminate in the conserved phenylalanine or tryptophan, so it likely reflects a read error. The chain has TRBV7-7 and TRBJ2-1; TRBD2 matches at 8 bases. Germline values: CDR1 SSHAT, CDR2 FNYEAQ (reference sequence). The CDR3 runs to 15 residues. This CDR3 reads CASSLEPSGGYEQFL. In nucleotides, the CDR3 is TGTGCTAGCAGCCTCGAGCCCAGCGGGGGTTATGAGCAGTTCTTA.

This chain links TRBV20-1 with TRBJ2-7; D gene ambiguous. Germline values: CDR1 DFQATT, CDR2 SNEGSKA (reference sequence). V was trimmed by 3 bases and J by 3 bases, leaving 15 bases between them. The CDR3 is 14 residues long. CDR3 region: CSASLLRSGYEQYF. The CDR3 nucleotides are TGCAGTGCTAGTTTACTCAGATCTGGCTACGAGCAGTACTTC.

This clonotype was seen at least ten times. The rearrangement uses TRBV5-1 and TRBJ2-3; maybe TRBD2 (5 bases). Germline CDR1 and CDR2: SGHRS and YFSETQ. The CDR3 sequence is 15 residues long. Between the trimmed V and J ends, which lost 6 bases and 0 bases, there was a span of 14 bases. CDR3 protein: CASKEAATSTDTQYF. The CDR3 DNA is TGCGCCAGCAAGGAAGCGGCAACTAGCACAGATACGCAGTATTTT. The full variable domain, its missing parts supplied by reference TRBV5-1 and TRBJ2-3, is KAGVTQTPRYLIKTRGQQVTLSCSPISGHRSVSWYQQTPGQGLQFLFEYFSETQRNKGNFPGRFSGRQFSNSRSEMNVSTLELGDSALYLCASKEAATSTDTQYFGPGTRLTVL.

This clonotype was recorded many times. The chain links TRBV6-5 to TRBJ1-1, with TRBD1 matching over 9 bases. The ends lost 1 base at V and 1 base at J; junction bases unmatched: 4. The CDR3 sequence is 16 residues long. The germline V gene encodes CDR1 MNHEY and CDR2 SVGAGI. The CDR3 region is CASSYWTGEKNTEAFF. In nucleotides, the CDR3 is TGTGCCAGCAGTTACTGGACAGGGGAAAAGAACACTGAAGCTTTCTTT.

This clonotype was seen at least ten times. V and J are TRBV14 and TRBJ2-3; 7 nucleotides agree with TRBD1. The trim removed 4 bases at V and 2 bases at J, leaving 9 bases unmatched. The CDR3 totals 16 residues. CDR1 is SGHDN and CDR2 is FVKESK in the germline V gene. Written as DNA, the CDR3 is TGTGCCAGCAGCCGGACTTTGACAGGGCTCACAGATACGCAGTATTTT. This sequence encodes CASSRTLTGLTDTQYF.

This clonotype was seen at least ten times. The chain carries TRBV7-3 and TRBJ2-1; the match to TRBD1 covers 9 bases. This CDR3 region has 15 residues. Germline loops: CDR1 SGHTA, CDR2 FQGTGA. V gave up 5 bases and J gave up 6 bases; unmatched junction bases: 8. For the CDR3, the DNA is TGTGCCAGCAGCCCACAGGGGGCAATAAGCAATGAGCAGTTCTTC. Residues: CASSPQGAISNEQFF.

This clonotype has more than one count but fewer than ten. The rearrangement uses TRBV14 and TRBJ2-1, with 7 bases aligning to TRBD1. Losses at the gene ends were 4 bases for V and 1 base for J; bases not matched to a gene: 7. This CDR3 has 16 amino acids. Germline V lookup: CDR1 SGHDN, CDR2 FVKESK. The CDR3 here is CASSRNRGRSYNEQFF. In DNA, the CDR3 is TGTGCCAGCAGCCGAAACAGGGGTAGGTCCTACAATGAGCAGTTCTTC.

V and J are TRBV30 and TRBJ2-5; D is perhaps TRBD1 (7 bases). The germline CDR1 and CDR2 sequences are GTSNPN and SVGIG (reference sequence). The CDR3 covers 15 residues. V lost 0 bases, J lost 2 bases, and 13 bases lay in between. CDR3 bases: TGTGCCTGGAGTGTACGACAGGGACTTCAAGAGACCCAGTACTTC. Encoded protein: CAWSVRQGLQETQYF.